What follows are 19 T cell receptor beta chains derived from one specimen sequenced in a study of identical twins (dated by TCRdb to 2015 to 2016). Library prep was done by 5' RACE. The instrument given in TCRdb is Illumina HiSeq 2000. Clones were called with MiXCR by TCRdb after fastp trimmed the public reads at Q25, and only in-frame beta chains were retained. Each record represents a unique CDR3 protein, reported with the most common genes and DNA among its rows. Across this sample there are 500,000 to 700,000 distinct CDR3 sequences, with roughly 7.2% seen only once. The leading ten clones occupy about 1.5% of the sample. The data also belong to a second study, concerning yellow fever vaccine responses in identical twins.

Sample: PBMCs. These receptors originate from a young woman in good health.

The sample holds a few counts of this clonotype. CDR3 coding DNA: TGTGCCAGCAGCTTAGAAATAGGAAGTAATTCACCCCTCCACTTT. Protein product: CASSLEIGSNSPLHF. V gene TRBV11-2 combines with J gene TRBJ1-6; D remains ambiguous. V lost 0 bases and J lost 6, with 9 bases in between. The CDR3 covers 15 residues. Germline V gives CDR1 SGHAT, CDR2 FQNNGV.

This clonotype was recorded a few times. The chain combines TRBV5-1 with TRBJ2-2; 8 nucleotides match TRBD1. Trimming cost V 4 bases and J 1 base; bases outside gene matches: 6. The CDR3 has 16 amino acids. Germline CDR1 and CDR2: SGHRS and YFSETQ. CDR3 region: CASSPLQGENTGELFF. DNA of the CDR3: TGCGCCAGCAGCCCACTACAGGGGGAGAACACCGGGGAGCTGTTTTTT.

The rearrangement uses TRBV28 and TRBJ2-7; 13 nucleotides align to TRBD2. Unmatched junction bases numbered 6, after V lost 6 bases and J lost 4 bases. The germline V gene encodes CDR1 MDHEN and CDR2 SYDVKM. There are 15 residues in the CDR3. This CDR3 reads CASRKGTSGKYEQYF. As DNA, the CDR3 is TGTGCCAGCAGAAAGGGGACTAGCGGGAAATACGAGCAGTACTTC.

This clonotype turned up a few times. The CDR3 loop is CASSQGGRAVDTQYF. The DNA of the CDR3 is TGTGCCAGCAGCCAGGGGGGCAGGGCGGTAGATACGCAGTATTTT. The J gene is TRBJ2-3, the V gene TRBV5-5, with D perhaps TRBD1 (7 bases). Germline assignment: CDR1 SGHKS and CDR2 YYEKEE (reference sequence). The CDR3 is made up of 15 amino acids. The V end lost 4 bases, the J end lost 5 bases, and 17 bases lay between the germline ends. The variable domain in full, with the rest retrieved from reference TRBV5-5 and TRBJ2-3, is DAGVTQSPTHLIKTRGQQVTLRCSPISGHKSVSWYQQVLGQGPQFIFQYYEKEERGRGNFPDRFSARQFPNYSSELNVNALLLGDSALYLCASSQGGRAVDTQYFGPGTRLTVL.

This clonotype has a handful of counts. The chain couples TRBV5-1 to TRBJ2-6; 7 nucleotides align to TRBD1. This CDR3 is built from 17 residues. V shed 4 bases, J shed 2 bases, and the junction held 9 bases outside the gene matches. Germline V CDR1 and CDR2: SGHRS, YFSETQ. CDR3 in DNA: TGCGCCAGCAGCCCTACCCTAACAGGGGCTGGGGCCAACGTCCTGACTTTC. Amino acid sequence: CASSPTLTGAGANVLTF.

V gene TRBV2 combines with J gene TRBJ2-2; D may match TRBD1 or TRBD2 (5 bases each). In germline, CDR1 is SNHLY, CDR2 FYNNEI. The CDR3 sequence is 13 residues long. The CDR3 coding sequence is TGTGCTGGGGACCCGGGGAACACCGGGGAGCTGTTTTTT. This gives the protein CAGDPGNTGELFF.

The sample holds many counts of this clonotype. V usage is TRBV5-5 and J usage is TRBJ2-5, with D perhaps TRBD2 (5 bases). The CDR3 loop spans 13 amino acids. Trimming stripped 4 bases from V and 5 bases from J, with 12 bases between. The germline V gene encodes CDR1 SGHKS and CDR2 YYEKEE (reference sequence). CDR3 DNA sequence: TGTGCCAGCAGCCCCAGGCCGGGGGAGACCCAGTACTTC. Residues: CASSPRPGETQYF.

At least ten counts were recorded for this clonotype. The chain combines TRBV12-3 or TRBV12-4 with TRBJ1-5; tentative D call: TRBD1 (5 bases). The V and J ends lost 6 bases and 5 bases respectively, with 8 bases between them. The CDR3 runs to 12 residues. CDR3 amino acids: CASSWGDQPQHF. In DNA form, the CDR3 reads TGTGCCAGCAGCTGGGGGGATCAGCCCCAGCATTTT.

This clonotype was seen repeatedly, ten times or more. The chain recombines TRBV7-9 with TRBJ2-1, with D tentatively TRBD2 (5 bases). V was shortened by 2 bases and J by 7 bases, with 12 bases between the two germline ends. Germline values: CDR1 SEHNR, CDR2 FQNEAQ (reference sequence). The length of the CDR3 is 14 residues. The CDR3 nucleotides read TGTGCCAGCAGCTTACGTGGGAGTTTGAATGAGCAGTTCTTC. Residues: CASSLRGSLNEQFF.

This chain connects TRBV24-1 to TRBJ2-7, with 7 nucleotides matching TRBD1. The V and J ends lost 5 bases and 5 bases, in that order; junction bases with no gene match: 5. Germline CDR1 reads KGHDR; CDR2 reads SFDVKD. The CDR3 contains 13 residues. Here the CDR3 reads CATSGIDRDEQYF. DNA of the CDR3: TGTGCCACCAGTGGAATCGACAGGGACGAGCAGTACTTC.

The chain combines TRBV5-6 with TRBJ2-7; D is uncertain. The CDR3 spans 13 residues. CDR1 and CDR2 (germline): SGHDT, YYEEEE. V dropped 8 bases and J dropped 2 bases, with 14 bases sitting between them. The CDR3 DNA reads as TGTGCCAGGAGCCCCGGGCAGGCCTACGAGCAGTACTTC. Translation: CARSPGQAYEQYF.

V usage is TRBV28 and J usage is TRBJ1-1; D possibly corresponds to TRBD1 (5 bases). Trimming shortened V by 5 bases and J by 8 bases, and 12 bases separated the two germline ends. The CDR3 loop spans 12 amino acids. Germline V gives CDR1 MDHEN, CDR2 SYDVKM. The CDR3 coding sequence is TGTGCCAGCAGTCGAACGACAGCCGAAGCTTTCTTT. This codes for CASSRTTAEAFF.

The sample holds a few counts of this clonotype. The chain employs TRBV5-1 and TRBJ2-7; TRBD1 aligns across 7 bases. CDR3 size: 15 residues. V shed 3 bases and J 0 bases; nucleotides not matched to a gene: 6. CDR1 and CDR2 from the germline V gene are SGHRS and YFSETQ. The CDR3 loop is CASSYGTASSYEQYF. CDR3 nucleotides: TGCGCCAGCAGCTATGGGACAGCAAGCTCCTACGAGCAGTACTTC.

There are many counts of this clonotype. The rearrangement uses TRBV29-1 and TRBJ2-2, with D perhaps matching TRBD1 (5 bases). Germline-derived CDR1 and CDR2 are SQVTM and ANQGSEA. V lost 4 bases and J 4 bases, leaving 13 bases between the germline ends. This CDR3 spans 14 amino acids. This CDR3 is CSVGQFSRTGELFF. CDR3 nucleotide sequence: TGCAGCGTTGGACAGTTCAGTCGCACCGGGGAGCTGTTTTTT.

V and J are TRBV28 and TRBJ2-3; D unclear. With 10 bases removed from V and 2 bases from J, the gap between germline ends came to 16 bases. The germline V gene encodes CDR1 MDHEN and CDR2 SYDVKM. The CDR3 runs 14 residues. The CDR3: CATQLRAATDTQYF. Written as DNA, the CDR3 is TGTGCCACCCAGTTAAGGGCAGCCACAGATACGCAGTATTTT. The full variable domain, completed using reference TRBV28 and TRBJ2-3, is DVKVTQSSRYLVKRTGEKVFLECVQDMDHENMFWYRQDPGLGLRLIYFSYDVKMKEKGDIPEGYSVSREKKERFSLILESASTNQTSMYLCATQLRAATDTQYFGPGTRLTVL.

This clonotype has a count of ten or more. The chain couples TRBV4-1 to TRBJ2-1, with TRBD1 matching 11 bases. CDR3 size: 16 residues. V was pared by 0 bases and J by 5 bases, with 3 bases of the junction left unmatched. Looked up from germline, CDR1 is MGHRA and CDR2 is YSYEKL. The DNA for the CDR3 is TGCGCCAGCAGCCAAGAGGACAGGGGGCTTAACAATGAGCAGTTCTTC. Amino acid sequence: CASSQEDRGLNNEQFF.

This clonotype has ten or more counts. This sequence joins TRBV10-1 and TRBJ2-2, with TRBD2 matching over 9 bases. The germline V gene has CDR1 WNHNN and CDR2 SYGVQD (reference sequence). After removal of 8 bases from V and 5 bases from J, the junction contained 9 bases not matched to a gene. This CDR3 spans 15 amino acids. The CDR3: CASSRGLAGTGELFF. For the CDR3, the DNA is TGCGCCAGCTCGAGGGGGCTAGCGGGGACCGGGGAGCTGTTTTTT.

This clonotype was seen a few times. The chain recombines TRBV9 with TRBJ1-1; unclear D gene. The CDR3 totals 11 residues. Germline CDR1 reads SGDLS; CDR2 reads YYNGEE. The V gene lost 3 bases and the J gene lost 2 bases, with 2 bases spanning the gap. CDR3 DNA sequence: TGTGCCAGCAGCGATAACACTGAAGCTTTCTTT. Translation: CASSDNTEAFF. Filled out from reference TRBV9 and TRBJ1-1, the complete variable domain reads DSGVTQTPKHLITATGQRVTLRCSPRSGDLSVYWYQQSLDQGLQFLIQYYNGEERAKGNILERFSAQQFPDLHSELNLSSLELGDSALYFCASSDNTEAFFGQGTRLTVV.

This clonotype was recorded many times. The rearrangement uses TRBV12-3 or TRBV12-4 and TRBJ2-1; the match to TRBD1 covers 8 bases. The CDR3 has 14 amino acids. The V and J ends lost 5 bases and 4 bases, in that order; junction bases with no gene match: 4. The CDR3 sequence is CASSGTGIYNEQFF. The CDR3 coding sequence is TGTGCCAGCAGTGGGACAGGAATTTACAATGAGCAGTTCTTC.